This T cell receptor (beta chain) was obtained from a study of blood T cell repertoires in COVID-19. About the research overall: T cells, B-cell-depleted T cells, or PBMCs provided the cDNA or gDNA that served as material.

Libraries were prepared by immunoSEQ multiplex PCR; TCRdb keeps only in-frame clonotypes and omits some of them. The sample yields roughly 340,000 clones, 87% seen once. This CDR3 spans 13 amino acids. The V gene lost 6 bases and the J gene lost 2 bases, with 10 bases spanning the gap. Germline V gene sequence: CDR1 MNHNY, CDR2 SVGAGI (reference sequence). The V gene is TRBV6-6, the J gene TRBJ1-1; possibly TRBD1 for D (6 bases). The sequenced sample was peripheral blood. The TCR sequence derives from a woman in her forties or fifties with COVID-19, enrolled during active disease. CDR3 region: CASSRTVNTEAFF. CDR3 nucleotide sequence: TGTGCCAGCAGCCGGACAGTTAACACTGAAGCTTTCTTT.